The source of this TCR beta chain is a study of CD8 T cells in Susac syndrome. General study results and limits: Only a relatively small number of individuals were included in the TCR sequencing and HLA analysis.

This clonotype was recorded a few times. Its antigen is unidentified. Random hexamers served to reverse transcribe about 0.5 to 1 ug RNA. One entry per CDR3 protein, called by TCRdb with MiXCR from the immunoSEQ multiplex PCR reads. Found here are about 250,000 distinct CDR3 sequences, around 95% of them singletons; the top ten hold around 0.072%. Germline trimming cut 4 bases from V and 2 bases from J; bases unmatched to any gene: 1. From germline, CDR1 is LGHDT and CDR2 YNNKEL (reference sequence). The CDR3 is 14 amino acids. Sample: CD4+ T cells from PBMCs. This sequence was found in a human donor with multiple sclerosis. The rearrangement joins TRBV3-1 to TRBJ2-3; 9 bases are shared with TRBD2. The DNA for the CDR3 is TGTGCCAGCAGCCCGGGACTAGCCACAGATACGCAGTATTTT. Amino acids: CASSPGLATDTQYF.